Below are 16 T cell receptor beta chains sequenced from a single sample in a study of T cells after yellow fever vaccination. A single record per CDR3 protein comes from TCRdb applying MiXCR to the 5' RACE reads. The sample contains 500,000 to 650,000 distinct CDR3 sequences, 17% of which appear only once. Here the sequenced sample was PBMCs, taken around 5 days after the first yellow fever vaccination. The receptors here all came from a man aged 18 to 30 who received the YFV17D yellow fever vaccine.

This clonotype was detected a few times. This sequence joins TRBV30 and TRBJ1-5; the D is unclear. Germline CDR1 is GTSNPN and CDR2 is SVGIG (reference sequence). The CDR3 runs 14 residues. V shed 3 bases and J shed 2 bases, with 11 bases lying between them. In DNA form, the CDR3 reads TGTGCCTGGAGCTCAAGGGCAGGCAATCAGCCCCAGCATTTT. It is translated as CAWSSRAGNQPQHF.

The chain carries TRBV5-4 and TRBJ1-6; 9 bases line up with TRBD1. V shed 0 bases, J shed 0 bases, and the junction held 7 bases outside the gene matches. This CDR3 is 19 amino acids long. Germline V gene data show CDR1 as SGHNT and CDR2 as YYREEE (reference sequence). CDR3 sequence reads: CASSLGGTGSRSYNSPLHF. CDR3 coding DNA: TGTGCCAGCAGCTTGGGAGGGACAGGGTCCCGCTCCTATAATTCACCCCTCCACTTT.

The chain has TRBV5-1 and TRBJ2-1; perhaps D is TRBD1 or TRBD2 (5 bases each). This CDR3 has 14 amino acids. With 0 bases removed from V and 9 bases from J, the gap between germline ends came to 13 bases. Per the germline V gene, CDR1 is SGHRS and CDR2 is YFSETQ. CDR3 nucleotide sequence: TGCGCCAGCAGCTTGGGGGGCGCCGAGGGTGAGCAGTTCTTC. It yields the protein CASSLGGAEGEQFF.

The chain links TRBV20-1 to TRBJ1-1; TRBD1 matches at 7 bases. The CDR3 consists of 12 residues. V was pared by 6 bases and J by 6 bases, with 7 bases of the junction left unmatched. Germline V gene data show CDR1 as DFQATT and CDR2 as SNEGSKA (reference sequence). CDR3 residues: CSAPGQSPEAFF. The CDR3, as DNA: TGCAGTGCCCCGGGACAGAGCCCTGAAGCTTTCTTT.

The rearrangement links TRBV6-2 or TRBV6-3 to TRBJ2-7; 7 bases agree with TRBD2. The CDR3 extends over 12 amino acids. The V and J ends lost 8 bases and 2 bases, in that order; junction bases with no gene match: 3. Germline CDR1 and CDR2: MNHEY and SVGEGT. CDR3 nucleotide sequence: TGTGCCAGCCGGGACTATGCCTACGAGCAGTACTTC. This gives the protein CASRDYAYEQYF.

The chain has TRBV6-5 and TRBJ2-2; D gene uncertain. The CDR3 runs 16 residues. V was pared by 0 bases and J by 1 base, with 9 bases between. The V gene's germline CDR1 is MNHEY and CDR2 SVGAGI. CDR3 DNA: TGTGCCAGCAGTTACTCGAGGAAAGTGAACACCGGGGAGCTGTTTTTT. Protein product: CASSYSRKVNTGELFF.

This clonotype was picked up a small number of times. The CDR3 DNA reads as TGTGCCAGCAGCCTCAGCACAGAGCGGGGGTTGACGCAGTATTTT. Amino acid sequence: CASSLSTERGLTQYF. The chain carries TRBV5-5 and TRBJ2-3, with 8 bases lining up with TRBD2. The CDR3 has 15 amino acids. The germline V gene has CDR1 SGHKS and CDR2 YYEKEE (reference sequence). J lost 9 bases, V lost 4 bases, and 13 bases had no gene match.

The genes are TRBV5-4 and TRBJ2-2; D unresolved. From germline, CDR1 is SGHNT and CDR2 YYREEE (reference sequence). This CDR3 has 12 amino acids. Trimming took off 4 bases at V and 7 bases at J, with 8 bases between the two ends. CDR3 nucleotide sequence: TGTGCCAGCAGCACTCTCCTCGGGGAGCTGTTTTTT. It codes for CASSTLLGELFF.

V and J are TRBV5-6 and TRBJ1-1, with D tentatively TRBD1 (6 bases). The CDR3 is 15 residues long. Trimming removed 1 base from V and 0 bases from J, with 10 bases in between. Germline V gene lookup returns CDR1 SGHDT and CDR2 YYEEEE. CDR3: CASSLPGDMNTEAFF. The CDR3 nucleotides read TGTGCCAGCAGCTTGCCAGGGGACATGAACACTGAAGCTTTCTTT.

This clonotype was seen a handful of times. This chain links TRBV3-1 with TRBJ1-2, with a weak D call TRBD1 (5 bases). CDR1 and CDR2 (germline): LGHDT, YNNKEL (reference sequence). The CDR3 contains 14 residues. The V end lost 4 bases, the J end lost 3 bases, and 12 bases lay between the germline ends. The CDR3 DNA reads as TGTGCCAGCAGCCCCCGGACATCCCACTATGGCTACACCTTC. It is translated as CASSPRTSHYGYTF.

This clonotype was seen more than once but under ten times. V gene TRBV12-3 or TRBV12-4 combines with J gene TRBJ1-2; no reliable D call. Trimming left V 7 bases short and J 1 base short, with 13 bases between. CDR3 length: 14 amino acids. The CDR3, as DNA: TGTGCCAGCAACGCAGGAGGCAGTAACTATGGCTACACCTTC. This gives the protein CASNAGGSNYGYTF.

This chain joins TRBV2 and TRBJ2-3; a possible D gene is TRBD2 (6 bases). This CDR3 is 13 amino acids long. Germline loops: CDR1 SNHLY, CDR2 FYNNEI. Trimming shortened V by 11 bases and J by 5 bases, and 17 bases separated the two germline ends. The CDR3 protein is CAGLAAQGDTQYF. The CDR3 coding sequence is TGTGCCGGATTAGCGGCGCAGGGAGATACGCAGTATTTT.

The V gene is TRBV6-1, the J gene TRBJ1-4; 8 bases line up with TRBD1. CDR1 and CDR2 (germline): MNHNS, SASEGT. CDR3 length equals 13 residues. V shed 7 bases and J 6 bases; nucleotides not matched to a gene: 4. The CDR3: CASTRGPHEKLFF. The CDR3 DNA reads TGTGCCAGCACCAGGGGGCCCCATGAAAAACTGTTTTTT.

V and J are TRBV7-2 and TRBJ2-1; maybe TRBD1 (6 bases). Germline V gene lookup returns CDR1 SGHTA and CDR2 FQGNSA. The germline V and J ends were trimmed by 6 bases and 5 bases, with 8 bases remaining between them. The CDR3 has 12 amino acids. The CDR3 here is CASSRQDNEQFF. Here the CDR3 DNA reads TGTGCCAGCAGTCGACAGGACAATGAGCAGTTCTTC.

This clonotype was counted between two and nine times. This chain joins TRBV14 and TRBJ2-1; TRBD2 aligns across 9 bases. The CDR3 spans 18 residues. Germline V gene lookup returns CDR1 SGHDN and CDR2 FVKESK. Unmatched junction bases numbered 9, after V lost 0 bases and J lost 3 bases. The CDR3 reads CASSQDLRRGGLYNEQFF. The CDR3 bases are TGTGCCAGCAGCCAAGACCTTAGGCGGGGGGGCCTCTACAATGAGCAGTTCTTC.

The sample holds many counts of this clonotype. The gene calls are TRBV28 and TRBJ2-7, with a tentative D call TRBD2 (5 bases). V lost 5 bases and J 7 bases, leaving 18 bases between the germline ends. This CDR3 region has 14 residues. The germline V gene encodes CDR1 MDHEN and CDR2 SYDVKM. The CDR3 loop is CASSQTQEVGEQYV. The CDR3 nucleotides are TGTGCCAGCAGTCAAACCCAGGAGGTGGGGGAGCAGTACGTC.